This TCR beta chain derives from a study of memory CD4+ T cells and cytomegalovirus serostatus. As for the study in general: Of the healthy Belgian adults, nine or ten were CMV seropositive and fewer than 30 seronegative.

Findings of the study overall: Median bootstrapped AUC for CMV status was about 0.96 originally, about 0.9 US-trained.

The sample holds a few counts of this clone. Its antigen is currently unknown. The CDR3 spans 14 residues. Per germline, CDR1 LNHNV and CDR2 YYDKDF (reference sequence). V was cut by 2 bases and J by 3 bases, with 10 bases left in between. Clones were sequenced by immunoSEQ multiplex PCR, and TCRdb holds only the in-frame ones, with some missing. The sample has some 53,000 clones; around 78% are singletons. Single viable CD3+CD4+CD8-CD45RO+ cells were sorted as the memory CD4+ T cells. Donors' CMV status reflects serum IgG against pp150, pp28, p38, p52. After thawing, CD4+ T cells were positively selected.

The material sequenced was memory CD4+ T cells from blood. The chain employs TRBV15 and TRBJ2-5; no reliable D call. The TCR originated in an adult in good health and CMV-seronegative. CDR3 sequence: CATSRPGVKETQYF. Here the CDR3 DNA reads TGTGCCACCAGCAGACCTGGGGTGAAAGAGACCCAGTACTTC.